The sequence of this T cell receptor (beta chain) was determined in a study of blood T cell repertoires in COVID-19. Overall study context: COVID-19 samples collected from the United States, Italy and Spain covered acute and convalescent phases. The cDNA or gDNA used as material had been derived from T cells, B-cell-depleted T cells, or PBMCs.

As processed by the authors: Amplification of reference gene primers was used by the study to estimate nucleated cell counts. Repertoires were generated with immunoSEQ multiplex PCR, while TCRdb's copy carries only in-frame clones and drops some. For V, J and clone size, that table is used; D and trimming come from the DNA. The table includes roughly 190,000 clones, 80% to 85% detected once. Germline CDR1 and CDR2: LNHDA and SQIVND (reference sequence). There are 14 residues in the CDR3. V lost 3 bases to trimming and J lost 3 bases, with 11 bases between them. The rearrangement links TRBV19 to TRBJ1-2; TRBD1 might be the D (5 bases). Sequenced material: peripheral blood. The TCR sequence derives from a woman aged 40-49 years with acute or convalescent COVID-19. Here the CDR3 DNA reads TGTGCCAGTAGTATTGGCAGGGAGGACTATGGCTACACCTTC. It encodes CASSIGREDYGYTF.